Below, one TCR beta chain is given with its context. The antigen is not known. Given a much more abundant clone one base away, this may be a read error. The donors, healthy Caucasians from Russia, were aged roughly 6 to 90. Germline-derived CDR1 and CDR2 are SGHRS and YFSETQ. V was cut by 4 bases and J by 0 bases, with 9 bases left in between. CDR3 size: 14 residues. Primed by a sample-barcoded 5' primer and a J-beta primer mix, a second PCR proceeded for about 7 to 11 cycles. A 12-random-nucleotide template-switch adaptor tagged each cDNA molecule. TCRdb re-analysed the 5' RACE reads in MiXCR, keeping a single row per CDR3 protein. Of approximately 810,000 distinct CDR3 sequences listed, 35% to 40% were seen once; the top ten hold 10% to 15%. This record comes from a study of blood T cells in healthy people across ages. Study results and caveats: Researchers judged that diversity estimates from one million T cells fell short of true values.

The chain recombines TRBV5-1 with TRBJ2-3, with unresolved D. This clonotype was obtained from a man aged 18 to 35 in good health. Sample: blood. The CDR3: CASSVRISTDTQYF. CDR3 coding DNA: TGCGCCAGCAGCGTGAGGATAAGCACAGATACGCAGTATTTT. The variable domain in full, completed from reference TRBV5-1 and TRBJ2-3, reads KAGVTQTPRYLIKTRGQQVTLSCSPISGHRSVSWYQQTPGQGLQFLFEYFSETQRNKGNFPGRFSGRQFSNSRSEMNVSTLELGDSALYLCASSVRISTDTQYFGPGTRLTVL.